The 26 T cell receptor beta chains below all came from one sample that was sequenced in a study of shared clonotypes between healthy human individuals. Libraries were prepared by immunoSEQ multiplex PCR; TCRdb keeps only in-frame clonotypes and omits some of them. The sample shows 100,000 to 120,000 clones, 68% of them seen only once. The specimen sequenced was memory CD8+ T cells sorted from blood. Subset defined: CD45RO+ cells pooled with CCR7-negative TemRA cells. The receptors derive from a woman aged 25 to 39 in good health.

V is TRBV6-1 and J is TRBJ1-2, with 7 nucleotides matching TRBD1. Looked up from germline, CDR1 is MNHNS and CDR2 is SASEGT. The J segment lost 4 bases and the V segment lost 8 bases, leaving 7 bases of the junction unmatched. The CDR3 consists of 13 residues. The chain's CDR3 is CASSLTGPYGYTF. The CDR3 DNA follows: TGTGCCAGCTCCTTGACAGGGCCCTATGGCTACACCTTC.

The gene calls are TRBV19 and TRBJ1-5, with TRBD1 as a possible D gene (6 bases). The CDR3 contains 13 residues. Germline assignment: CDR1 LNHDA and CDR2 SQIVND (reference sequence). Trimming pared 2 bases from V and 7 bases from J, leaving 9 bases between. The CDR3 DNA is TGTGCCAGTAGTATACGAAGGGGGCAGCCCCAGCATTTT. Translated, it gives CASSIRRGQPQHF.

The chain employs TRBV12-2 and TRBJ2-7; TRBD1, the D gene given by the table, was not confirmed from the DNA. TRBV12-2 constitutes a pseudogene. The CDR3 is made up of 15 amino acids. The CDR3 spells CASRPPRVPPYEQYF. For the CDR3, the DNA is TGTGCAAGTCGCCCCCCCAGGGTCCCCCCCTACGAGCAGTACTTC.

The genes are TRBV7-8 and TRBJ1-5; a weak D match, TRBD1 (6 bases). This CDR3 has 15 amino acids. V was clipped by 5 bases and J by 7 bases, with 18 bases between them. Per the germline V gene, CDR1 is SGHVS and CDR2 is FQNEAQ. CDR3 amino acids: CASSGRGFAEQPQHF. The CDR3 coding sequence is TGTGCCAGCAGCGGGAGGGGGTTCGCAGAACAGCCCCAGCATTTT.

This sequence joins TRBV15 and TRBJ1-1; 7 nucleotides match TRBD1. Losses at the gene ends were 5 bases for V and 1 base for J; bases not matched to a gene: 4. CDR1 is LNHNV, CDR2 YYDKDF, per germline (reference sequence). The CDR3 spans 14 residues. CDR3 nucleotides: TGTGCCACCAGCGGGACAGTCAGGAACACTGAAGCTTTCTTT. This codes for CATSGTVRNTEAFF.

The CDR3 sequence is CASSLAGGAGLGEKLFF. CDR3 nucleotide sequence: TGTGCCAGCAGCTTAGCAGGGGGCGCGGGCTTGGGCGAAAAACTGTTTTTT. The chain joins TRBV13 to TRBJ1-4; 8 bases agree with TRBD1. Germline lookup yields CDR1 PRHDT and CDR2 FYEKMQ (reference sequence). The CDR3 spans 17 residues. V shed 1 base, J shed 8 bases, and the junction held 12 bases outside the gene matches.

This clone appeared many times. The CDR3 reads CASSESAREAGELFF. The CDR3 DNA is TGTGCCAGCAGTGAATCGGCTAGGGAGGCCGGGGAGCTGTTTTTT. This chain uses TRBV25-1 with TRBJ2-2; D is perhaps TRBD2 (6 bases). V lost 1 base, J lost 6 bases, and 12 bases lay in between. The CDR3 sequence is 15 residues long. The germline V gene has CDR1 MGHDK and CDR2 SYGVNS.

This clone was recorded at least ten times. The CDR3: CASSTTGSTDSPLHF. The CDR3, as DNA: TGTGCCAGCAGCACAACAGGGAGTACGGATTCACCCCTCCACTTT. The rearrangement uses TRBV7-9 and TRBJ1-6; perhaps TRBD1 as D (6 bases). Deletions cut 5 bases from V and 8 bases from J, with 16 bases between. This CDR3 has 15 residues. Germline loops: CDR1 SEHNR, CDR2 FQNEAQ (reference sequence).

The chain has TRBV28 and TRBJ1-1; a weak D match, TRBD1 (6 bases). The CDR3 extends over 13 amino acids. Looked up from germline, CDR1 is MDHEN and CDR2 is SYDVKM. Between the trimmed V and J ends, which lost 3 bases and 5 bases, there was a span of 10 bases. The CDR3 reads CASSFGRGTEAFF. CDR3 nucleotides: TGTGCCAGCAGTTTCGGAAGGGGGACTGAAGCTTTCTTT.

The chain joins TRBV19 to TRBJ2-4; D ambiguous. Germline V gene sequence: CDR1 LNHDA, CDR2 SQIVND (reference sequence). The CDR3 spans 13 residues. V was cut by 5 bases and J by 3 bases, with 8 bases left in between. CDR3 residues: CASSGWDKNIQYF. In nucleotides, the CDR3 is TGTGCCAGTAGTGGGTGGGACAAAAACATTCAGTACTTC. Based on the CDR3 plus reference TRBV19 and TRBJ2-4, the full variable domain is DGGITQSPKYLFRKEGQNVTLSCEQNLNHDAMYWYRQDPGQGLRLIYYSQIVNDFQKGDIAEGYSVSREKKESFPLTVTSAQKNPTAFYLCASSGWDKNIQYFGAGTRLSVL.

V gene TRBV30 combines with J gene TRBJ2-7, with D perhaps assigned TRBD1 or TRBD2 (5 bases each). In germline, CDR1 is GTSNPN, CDR2 SVGIG (reference sequence). The CDR3 consists of 13 residues. V lost 8 bases to trimming and J lost 6 bases, with 20 bases between them. CDR3 residues: CALETLGTAEQYF. The CDR3, as DNA: TGTGCCCTGGAAACCCTCGGGACGGCCGAGCAGTACTTC.

There are many counts of this clone. The chain carries TRBV9 and TRBJ2-1; the D gene is possibly TRBD2 (7 bases). Germline V gene data show CDR1 as SGDLS and CDR2 as YYNGEE. The CDR3 consists of 18 residues. The ends were cut back, 4 bases at V and 3 bases at J, with 23 bases in the middle. CDR3 in DNA: TGTGCCAGCAGCCCGGGGGGCTGGACCGCACTTTTCTACAATGAGCAGTTCTTC. As protein: CASSPGGWTALFYNEQFF. Full variable domain (outside the CDR3, taken from reference TRBV9 and TRBJ2-1): DSGVTQTPKHLITATGQRVTLRCSPRSGDLSVYWYQQSLDQGLQFLIQYYNGEERAKGNILERFSAQQFPDLHSELNLSSLELGDSALYFCASSPGGWTALFYNEQFFGPGTRLTVL.

The chain couples TRBV13 to TRBJ1-5; 10 bases map to TRBD1. CDR3 length: 14 residues. From germline, CDR1 is PRHDT and CDR2 FYEKMQ (reference sequence). With 3 bases clipped from V and 9 bases from J, the junction kept 5 bases outside the gene matches. CDR3 sequence reads: CASSFGTGARPQHF. The DNA of the CDR3 is TGTGCCAGCAGCTTCGGGACAGGGGCAAGGCCCCAGCATTTT. Drawing the rest from reference TRBV13 and TRBJ1-5, the complete variable domain is AAGVIQSPRHLIKEKRETATLKCYPIPRHDTVYWYQQGPGQDPQFLISFYEKMQSDKGSIPDRFSAQQFSDYHSELNMSSLELGDSALYFCASSFGTGARPQHFGDGTRLSIL.

This chain uses TRBV6-5 with TRBJ2-1; perhaps D is TRBD1 or TRBD2 (5 bases each). Germline-derived CDR1 and CDR2 are MNHEY and SVGAGI. The CDR3 contains 14 residues. Trimming removed 7 bases from V and 8 bases from J, with 18 bases in between. CDR3 protein: CASNGQGAVDEQFF. The DNA for the CDR3 is TGTGCCAGCAATGGGCAGGGAGCAGTCGATGAGCAGTTCTTC.

This clone showed up just a few times. The chain employs TRBV28 and TRBJ2-7, with 14 bases identical to TRBD2. CDR1 is MDHEN, CDR2 SYDVKM, per germline. V trimming: 5 bases; J trimming: 6 bases; junction bases outside the gene matches: 9. The CDR3 consists of 16 residues. The CDR3 region has the DNA TGTGCCAGCAGTGACTCGGGGGGACTAGCGGGAGTCGAGCAGTACTTC. It encodes CASSDSGGLAGVEQYF.

The J gene is TRBJ2-7, the V gene TRBV6-1; the match to TRBD1 covers 9 bases. V shed 6 bases and J 7 bases; nucleotides not matched to a gene: 10. The CDR3 extends over 14 amino acids. CDR1 and CDR2 from the germline V gene are MNHNS and SASEGT. CDR3 sequence (DNA): TGTGCCAGCAGGTCCGGGACAGGGACCTTTGAGCAGTACTTC. It is translated as CASRSGTGTFEQYF.

A single count supports this clone. The chain combines TRBV12-2 with TRBJ2-7; TRBD2, the table's D call, lacks a check against the DNA. TRBV12-2 is a recognized pseudogene. CDR3 length: 15 residues. CDR3 in amino acids: CASRLDSGAAYEQYF. CDR3 sequence (DNA): TGTGCAAGTCGCTTAGACAGCGGGGCTGCCTACGAGCAGTACTTC.

The chain couples TRBV4-3 to TRBJ1-1, with TRBD1 as a possible D gene (6 bases). This CDR3 has 14 residues. Germline-derived CDR1 and CDR2 are LGHNA and YSLEER. V gave up 0 bases and J gave up 4 bases, with 9 bases separating them. DNA of the CDR3: TGCGCCAGCAGCCAAGATGGCAGGGGCACTGAAGCTTTCTTT. The encoded protein is CASSQDGRGTEAFF.

The chain has TRBV5-1 and TRBJ1-1; 8 bases match TRBD1. V shed 3 bases, J shed 5 bases, and the junction held 12 bases outside the gene matches. The CDR3 covers 16 residues. CDR1 is SGHRS and CDR2 is YFSETQ in the germline V gene. CDR3 protein: CASSSIQGTGFTEAFF. CDR3 coding DNA: TGCGCCAGCAGCTCCATACAGGGGACAGGTTTTACTGAAGCTTTCTTT.

In this sample, this clone turned up many times. The gene calls are TRBV7-9 and TRBJ1-1, with a possible D match to TRBD1 (6 bases). The CDR3 totals 16 residues. The V and J ends lost 5 bases and 4 bases respectively, with 20 bases between them. CDR1 SEHNR and CDR2 FQNEAQ come from the germline V gene (reference sequence). CDR3 DNA: TGTGCCAGCAGCCCCCCCGGGGGCAAGACGGTCACTGAAGCTTTCTTT. The encoded protein is CASSPPGGKTVTEAFF.

The rearrangement uses TRBV28 and TRBJ2-1; 12 bases are shared with TRBD2. V lost 7 bases to trimming and J lost 8 bases; unmatched junction nucleotides: 18. Per the germline V gene, CDR1 is MDHEN and CDR2 is SYDVKM. There are 18 residues in the CDR3. CDR3 in DNA: TGTGCCAGCACCTCACAGCGGCTAGCGGGAGGGCCTGGGCATGAGCAGTTCTTC. Its translation: CASTSQRLAGGPGHEQFF.

This chain uses TRBV28 with TRBJ2-5; 10 bases map to TRBD1. CDR1 and CDR2 (germline): MDHEN, SYDVKM. This CDR3 comprises 19 residues. The trim removed 5 bases at V and 2 bases at J, leaving 17 bases unmatched. CDR3 in amino acids: CASSPSSGTGVPMQETQYF. The CDR3 bases are TGTGCCAGCAGTCCGTCCTCCGGGACAGGGGTTCCTATGCAAGAGACCCAGTACTTC.

This chain connects TRBV14 to TRBJ2-7; D ambiguous. Trimming took off 2 bases at V and 3 bases at J, with 17 bases between the two ends. The germline V gene encodes CDR1 SGHDN and CDR2 FVKESK. This CDR3 comprises 16 residues. CDR3 loop: CASSQIMGSLNYEQYF. The CDR3 DNA follows: TGTGCCAGCAGCCAAATCATGGGTAGTCTGAACTACGAGCAGTACTTC.

This sequence joins TRBV28 and TRBJ2-5; D remains unclear. Judging by the DNA end, TRBJ2-7 fits better; the J call may be wrong. The CDR3 is made up of 16 amino acids. Germline lookup yields CDR1 MDHEN and CDR2 SYDVKM. This CDR3 reads CASSQRNRDPSYEQYF. CDR3 DNA sequence: TGTGCCAGCAGTCAACGCAACCGAGACCCTTCCTACGAGCAGTACTTC.

The chain combines TRBV9 with TRBJ2-4; D possibly corresponds to TRBD1 (7 bases). The CDR3 has 15 residues. V was cut by 4 bases and J by 6 bases, with 17 bases left in between. Germline assignment: CDR1 SGDLS and CDR2 YYNGEE. CDR3 coding DNA: TGTGCCAGCAGCCCGACAGGGCGCGGGACAAACATTCAGTACTTC. Translated, it gives CASSPTGRGTNIQYF.

In this sample, this clone turned up a few times. V and J are TRBV5-1 and TRBJ1-3; D not resolved. The CDR3 is 13 residues long. The germline V gene has CDR1 SGHRS and CDR2 YFSETQ. Deletions cut 4 bases from V and 4 bases from J, with 9 bases between. For the CDR3, the DNA is TGCGCCAGCAGCCCGGAGCTGGGAAACACCATATATTTT. Translated: CASSPELGNTIYF.